This TCR beta chain came from a study of blood T cell repertoires in COVID-19. Study-level information: T cells, B-cell-depleted T cells, or PBMCs supplied cDNA or gDNA.

Per the original data handling: Counts of nucleated cells, estimated from reference gene primer amplification, were obtained. TCRdb keeps only in-frame clones here, not all; method: immunoSEQ multiplex PCR. V, J and clone size are taken as reported in that table, and D and trimming were inferred from the DNA itself. The sample includes 350,000 to 400,000 clones, roughly 91% seen only once; the top ten take 1.5% to 2%. Recruitment covered roughly 22 US areas and drew participants whose ages spanned roughly 18 to 100 years. Clinical history reported by participants formed the basis on which cohorts were assigned. The CDR3 totals 15 residues. Germline loops: CDR1 LGHDT, CDR2 YNNKEL (reference sequence). Trimming cost V 4 bases and J 4 bases, with 15 bases left between them. The sample holds one count of this clone.

The rearrangement joins TRBV3-1 (or the pseudogene TRBV3-2) to TRBJ2-3; TRBD2 might be the D (5 bases). This receptor was identified in a woman aged 30 to 39 who had recovered from COVID-19. Input material: PBMCs or T cells enriched from blood (not recorded which). The CDR3: CASSRNRGAPDTQYF. Written as DNA, the CDR3 is TGTGCCAGCAGCCGGAACCGGGGAGCTCCAGATACGCAGTATTTT.